The 28 T cell receptor beta chains in this list originate from one sample, sequenced in a study of shared clonotypes between healthy human individuals. Only in-frame clones appear in the TCRdb table, and some are missing; sequencing was by immunoSEQ multiplex PCR. The sample lists roughly 1 million clones; around 74% were seen once. Sequencing was carried out using memory CD4+ T cells sorted from blood. Subset specified: CD45RA-negative fraction. Every receptor here comes from a man aged 18-30 years in good health.

The chain employs TRBV2 and TRBJ2-3, with D unresolved. The CDR3 runs to 15 residues. V was pared by 7 bases and J by 0 bases, with 14 bases between. Germline CDR1 and CDR2: SNHLY and FYNNEI. The CDR3 reads CASKDYTFSTDTQYF. In DNA, the CDR3 is TGTGCCAGCAAGGATTACACCTTTAGCACAGATACGCAGTATTTT. The complete variable domain, with remaining parts taken from reference TRBV2 and TRBJ2-3, reads EPEVTQTPSHQVTQMGQEVILRCVPISNHLYFYWYRQILGQKVEFLVSFYNNEISEKSEIFDDQFSVERPDGSNFTLKIRSTKLEDSAMYFCASKDYTFSTDTQYFGPGTRLTVL.

This rearrangement joins TRBV5-1 to TRBJ2-7; D gene unclear. Trimming cost V 4 bases and J 3 bases, with 14 bases left between them. The germline CDR1 and CDR2 sequences are SGHRS and YFSETQ. The CDR3 extends over 14 amino acids. Here the CDR3 DNA reads TGCGCCAGCAGCCCGCACAGTGTACACTACGAGCAGTACTTC. Its translation is CASSPHSVHYEQYF. Based on the CDR3 plus reference TRBV5-1 and TRBJ2-7, the full variable domain is KAGVTQTPRYLIKTRGQQVTLSCSPISGHRSVSWYQQTPGQGLQFLFEYFSETQRNKGNFPGRFSGRQFSNSRSEMNVSTLELGDSALYLCASSPHSVHYEQYFGPGTRLTVT.

The chain carries TRBV7-2 and TRBJ2-3, with D possibly TRBD2 on 5 matching bases. The CDR3 contains 17 residues. V gave up 5 bases and J gave up 0 bases, with 18 bases separating them. The V gene's germline CDR1 is SGHTA and CDR2 FQGNSA. The CDR3 DNA is TGTGCCAGCAGCAAGAGGGCCGGCGGTTCTAGCACAGATACGCAGTATTTT. Translation gives CASSKRAGGSSTDTQYF.

This clone showed up just a few times. The rearrangement links TRBV29-1 to TRBJ1-6; perhaps TRBD1 as D (5 bases). Germline V gives CDR1 SQVTM, CDR2 ANQGSEA. The CDR3 is 14 residues long. Trimming pared 4 bases from V and 8 bases from J, leaving 15 bases between. The CDR3 is CSVGQGGDHSPLHF. CDR3 bases: TGCAGCGTTGGGCAGGGAGGTGACCATTCACCCCTCCACTTT.

The rearrangement joins TRBV29-1 to TRBJ1-1; D perhaps matches TRBD1 (5 bases). Germline V gene sequence: CDR1 SQVTM, CDR2 ANQGSEA. This CDR3 spans 14 amino acids. V was cut by 2 bases and J by 2 bases, with 12 bases left in between. This chain's CDR3 is CSVEKGLLNTEAFF. The CDR3 DNA reads as TGCAGCGTTGAAAAGGGACTCTTAAACACTGAAGCTTTCTTT.

This clone was seen just once. V is TRBV6-1 and J is TRBJ2-4, with 13 bases matching TRBD2. The CDR3 sequence is 19 residues long. The germline CDR1 and CDR2 sequences are MNHNS and SASEGT. V trimming: 2 bases; J trimming: 0 bases; junction bases outside the gene matches: 7. CDR3 loop: CASSELGTSGDLAKNIQYF. The CDR3 nucleotides read TGTGCCAGCAGTGAACTTGGGACTAGCGGGGACTTAGCCAAAAACATTCAGTACTTC.

This chain uses TRBV10-1 with TRBJ1-1; D not resolved. The CDR3 has 13 residues. V was clipped by 5 bases and J by 5 bases, with 12 bases between them. The germline V gene encodes CDR1 WNHNN and CDR2 SYGVQD (reference sequence). The CDR3 loop reads CASSKGRRTEAFF. CDR3 nucleotide sequence: TGCGCCAGCAGTAAAGGGAGGCGAACTGAAGCTTTCTTT.

This clone turned up a few times. J is TRBJ2-4 and V is TRBV5-1; possible D gene TRBD2, 7 bases. Germline values: CDR1 SGHRS, CDR2 YFSETQ. The V end was cut by 0 bases, the J end by 8 bases, with 21 bases between. The CDR3 sequence is 17 residues long. DNA for the CDR3: TGCGCCAGCAGCTTGGGCGGGGGCACTGCGGTATCGGACATTCAGTACTTC. Translated, it gives CASSLGGGTAVSDIQYF.

This clone has ten or more counts. V and J are TRBV2 and TRBJ2-3; D uncertain. Germline CDR1 SNHLY, CDR2 FYNNEI. Trimming shortened V by 1 base and J by 2 bases, and 13 bases separated the two germline ends. This CDR3 contains 16 residues. DNA of the CDR3: TGTGCCAGCAGTGAAGGGCAGTACATAGTCACAGATACGCAGTATTTT. It translates to CASSEGQYIVTDTQYF.

Turning to this clone: This same CDR3 is encoded by further DNA sequences in the sample. The CDR3 nucleotides read TGTGCCAGCAGCCAAGGGGCCCGAGAGACCCAGTACTTC. Translating it yields CASSQGARETQYF. This sequence joins TRBV14 and TRBJ2-5, with unresolved D. The CDR3 runs to 13 residues. The germline V gene has CDR1 SGHDN and CDR2 FVKESK. Between the trimmed V and J ends, which lost 1 base and 4 bases, there was a span of 7 bases.

This chain connects TRBV2 to TRBJ2-2; tentatively, D is TRBD2 (6 bases). The CDR3 runs to 14 residues. Germline V gene sequence: CDR1 SNHLY, CDR2 FYNNEI. Trimming left V 7 bases short and J 5 bases short, with 14 bases between. DNA for the CDR3: TGTGCCAGCAACCTCCACGGGGGAACCGGGGAGCTGTTTTTT. Encoded protein: CASNLHGGTGELFF.

For the CDR3, the DNA is TGTGCCAGTAGCCACACAGGGGGCTTAGACACCGGGGAGCTGTTTTTT. Amino acid sequence: CASSHTGGLDTGELFF. The chain has TRBV19 and TRBJ2-2; the match to TRBD1 covers 9 bases. The CDR3 is made up of 16 amino acids. After removal of 6 bases from V and 3 bases from J, the junction contained 8 bases not matched to a gene. Germline V lookup: CDR1 LNHDA, CDR2 SQIVND (reference sequence).

The chain has TRBV27 and TRBJ2-5; D is perhaps TRBD2 (6 bases). This CDR3 is built from 16 residues. The V end was cut by 0 bases, the J end by 8 bases, with 19 bases between. CDR1 is MNHEY, CDR2 SMNVEV, per germline (reference sequence). The chain's CDR3 is CASSLSPPGQGGTQYF. CDR3 DNA: TGTGCCAGCAGTTTATCGCCCCCAGGGCAGGGAGGTACCCAGTACTTC.

The rearrangement links TRBV5-1 to TRBJ2-1; TRBD2 might be the D (6 bases). The CDR3 has 15 amino acids. V lost 3 bases to trimming and J lost 1 base, with 11 bases between them. Germline CDR1 reads SGHRS; CDR2 reads YFSETQ. The CDR3 reads CASSSSSVSYNEQFF. CDR3 in DNA: TGCGCCAGCAGCTCTTCTAGCGTTTCCTACAATGAGCAGTTCTTC.

The chain recombines TRBV2 with TRBJ1-6; 10 nucleotides match TRBD1. V was clipped by 8 bases and J by 9 bases; unmatched bases: 7. The CDR3 has 14 residues. Germline V CDR1 and CDR2: SNHLY, FYNNEI. The CDR3 DNA is TGTGCCAGCTTTTCGGGACAGGGGACTTCACCCCTCCACTTT. Its protein is CASFSGQGTSPLHF.

The rearrangement links TRBV7-2 to TRBJ2-3; 12 bases match TRBD1. Germline lookup yields CDR1 SGHTA and CDR2 FQGNSA. J lost 5 bases, V lost 10 bases, and 10 bases had no gene match. The CDR3 has 15 amino acids. The DNA of the CDR3 is TGTGCCATCACCGCGGGACAGGGGGCGAGAGATACGCAGTATTTT. Residues: CAITAGQGARDTQYF.

The rearrangement uses TRBV5-1 and TRBJ1-1, with D possibly TRBD1 on 6 matching bases. CDR3 length equals 16 residues. Trimming removed 4 bases from V and 3 bases from J, with 19 bases in between. Germline assignment: CDR1 SGHRS and CDR2 YFSETQ. Written as DNA, the CDR3 is TGCGCCAGCAGCCTCATCCCGGGGGCAGGGTACACTGAAGCTTTCTTT. Its protein product is CASSLIPGAGYTEAFF.

J is TRBJ2-5 and V is TRBV5-1; TRBD2 agrees at 8 bases. Germline V CDR1 and CDR2: SGHRS, YFSETQ. Trimming at V came to 2 bases and at J to 4 bases, leaving 7 bases not matched to a gene. The CDR3 consists of 15 residues. CDR3 protein: CASSLALGGAETQYF. The CDR3 DNA follows: TGCGCCAGCAGCTTAGCCCTCGGGGGGGCAGAGACCCAGTACTTC.

Remarks on this clone: At one boundary the junction diverges from the germline segment, which might be a read error. This chain uses TRBV7-7 with TRBJ2-1, with 7 bases aligning to TRBD2. Germline V gene lookup returns CDR1 SSHAT and CDR2 FNYEAQ (reference sequence). The CDR3 length is 13 residues. The CDR3 sequence: CASSLGGSNEQFF. The CDR3 region has the DNA TGTGCTAGCAGCCTGGGAGGGAGCAATGAGCAGTTCTTC.

The chain couples TRBV7-9 to TRBJ2-5, with a possible D match to TRBD1 (5 bases). CDR3 length equals 15 residues. The germline V and J ends were trimmed by 1 base and 2 bases, with 11 bases remaining between them. The germline V gene encodes CDR1 SEHNR and CDR2 FQNEAQ (reference sequence). CDR3 protein: CASSLETGGQETQYF. The CDR3 DNA reads as TGTGCCAGCAGCTTAGAAACAGGCGGTCAAGAGACCCAGTACTTC.

V and J are TRBV30 and TRBJ1-5; no clear D. The CDR3 covers 13 residues. CDR1 is GTSNPN, CDR2 SVGIG, per germline (reference sequence). The V end was cut by 1 base, the J end by 1 base, with 5 bases between. The CDR3 is CAWSERSNQPQHF. The CDR3, as DNA: TGTGCCTGGAGTGAAAGGAGCAATCAGCCCCAGCATTTT.

Concerning this clone: Different DNA sequences within this sample yield the same CDR3. This sequence joins TRBV5-1 and TRBJ2-7; 14 nucleotides match TRBD2. Germline CDR1 and CDR2: SGHRS and YFSETQ. The CDR3 consists of 15 residues. V dropped 3 bases and J dropped 4; count of bases not matched to a gene: 3. This CDR3 reads CASSSGTSGSYEQYF. In DNA, the CDR3 is TGCGCCAGCAGCTCCGGGACTAGCGGGAGTTACGAGCAGTACTTC.

As DNA, the CDR3 is TGTGCCAGCAGCTCTCGGACAGGAACCCAGTACTTC. It translates to CASSSRTGTQYF. The J gene is TRBJ2-5, the V gene TRBV7-8, with TRBD1 identical over 7 bases. J lost 8 bases, V lost 4 bases, and 4 bases had no gene match. This CDR3 is 12 amino acids long. CDR1 SGHVS and CDR2 FQNEAQ come from the germline V gene.

Only one count was recorded for this clone. This chain links TRBV30 with TRBJ2-3; TRBD2 is a possible D gene (5 bases). Trimming pared 3 bases from V and 1 base from J, leaving 8 bases between. This CDR3 is 13 amino acids long. Germline V gene data show CDR1 as GTSNPN and CDR2 as SVGIG (reference sequence). CDR3 amino acids: CAWRRAGTDTQYF. The CDR3 nucleotides read TGTGCCTGGAGACGAGCGGGCACAGATACGCAGTATTTT.

This clone was detected only a few times. This chain joins TRBV5-4 and TRBJ2-3, with unresolved D. The CDR3 has 15 residues. Trimming removed 3 bases from V and 0 bases from J, with 11 bases in between. In germline, CDR1 is SGHNT, CDR2 YYREEE (reference sequence). DNA for the CDR3: TGTGCCAGCAGCTCCTTCCTGGGTAGCACAGATACGCAGTATTTT. This encodes CASSSFLGSTDTQYF. The full variable domain, its missing parts supplied by reference TRBV5-4 and TRBJ2-3, is ETGVTQSPTHLIKTRGQQVTLRCSSQSGHNTVSWYQQALGQGPQFIFQYYREEENGRGNFPPRFSGLQFPNYSSELNVNALELDDSALYLCASSSFLGSTDTQYFGPGTRLTVL.

In its sample, this clone was seen a few times. The chain combines TRBV19 with TRBJ1-5, with 9 bases that match TRBD1. This CDR3 is 16 amino acids long. V shed 4 bases, J shed 6 bases, and the junction held 10 bases outside the gene matches. The germline V gene has CDR1 LNHDA and CDR2 SQIVND (reference sequence). The CDR3 nucleotides are TGTGCCAGTAGTACCCAAGGACAGGGGAGCGGTCAGCCCCAGCATTTT. Translated: CASSTQGQGSGQPQHF.

The count of this clone is one. The chain uses TRBV4-1 and TRBJ1-1, with TRBD1 matching 9 bases. Germline V CDR1 and CDR2: MGHRA, YSYEKL. The length of the CDR3 is 16 residues. The ends lost 0 bases at V and 6 bases at J; junction bases unmatched: 8. CDR3 DNA sequence: TGCGCCAGCAGCCAAGATCTGGACAGGGGTTTCGCTGAAGCTTTCTTT. Its translation is CASSQDLDRGFAEAFF.

Concerning this clone itself: A much larger clonotype is one base distant, so this may be a read error. This same CDR3 is encoded by further DNA sequences in the sample. The chain couples TRBV30 to TRBJ1-1; tentatively, D is TRBD1 (6 bases). Trimming removed 1 base from V and 6 bases from J, with 21 bases in between. Germline CDR1 reads GTSNPN; CDR2 reads SVGIG (reference sequence). The CDR3 has 16 residues. The CDR3: CAWSGEGAGRGPEAFF. CDR3 nucleotide sequence: TGTGCCTGGAGTGGGGAAGGAGCAGGACGGGGGCCTGAAGCTTTCTTT.